This T cell receptor beta chain derives from a study of PD-1 blockade in mismatch repair-deficient tumors. Study-level information: All were previously treated, progressing patients with 12 mismatch repair-deficient cancer types.

The CDR3 consists of 14 residues. V dropped 3 bases and J dropped 8 bases, with 14 bases sitting between them. Germline assignment: CDR1 KGHSH and CDR2 LQKENI. Time point meaning: 10-day in vitro stimulation with candidate neoantigen peptide 6. An approximately 10-day in vitro culture was run per each of about seven reactive peptides. Clone fold changes were calculated against an identical culture without peptide. Assay: immunoSEQ multiplex PCR; the TCRdb copy retains only in-frame clones and omits some. The table lists some 14,000 clones, approximately 86% of them singletons. About this clone: Its antigen is undetermined.

The V call is TRBV18, the J call TRBJ2-1, with D unresolved. The receptor's source is an adult with mismatch repair-deficient cancer. The sample here was cells cultured in vitro, taken from a patient treated with pembrolizumab. The CDR3 sequence: CASSPVSTGDEQFF. The DNA of the CDR3 is TGTGCCAGCTCACCGGTCTCTACGGGCGATGAGCAGTTCTTC.